One sample yielded the 21 T cell receptor beta chains listed below, sequenced in a study of shared clonotypes between healthy human individuals. Repertoires were generated with immunoSEQ multiplex PCR, while TCRdb's copy carries only in-frame clones and drops some. The sample carries 2 million or so clones, 85% to 95% recorded once. The material sequenced was naive CD4+ T cells sorted from blood. Specified subset: CD45RA+ positively selected. These receptors were collected from a man aged 18 to 29 in good health.

The J gene is TRBJ2-3, the V gene TRBV9; 12 positions agree with TRBD2. Losses at the gene ends were 3 bases for V and 1 base for J; bases not matched to a gene: 12. The CDR3 is 19 amino acids. Germline V gene data show CDR1 as SGDLS and CDR2 as YYNGEE. CDR3 sequence: CASSAGLAGTRLRTDTQYF. The CDR3 DNA reads as TGTGCCAGCAGCGCCGGACTAGCGGGAACCCGCCTTCGCACAGATACGCAGTATTTT.

This clone was counted a few times. The chain has TRBV7-9 and TRBJ2-4; no reliable D call. V was cut by 5 bases and J by 0 bases, with 8 bases left in between. CDR3 length: 14 residues. Germline V gives CDR1 SEHNR, CDR2 FQNEAQ (reference sequence). CDR3 bases: TGTGCCAGCAGCCCCCCGCTAGCCAAAAACATTCAGTACTTC. It encodes CASSPPLAKNIQYF.

V gene TRBV14 combines with J gene TRBJ2-7; D call uncertain. CDR1 is SGHDN and CDR2 is FVKESK in the germline V gene. Trimming stripped 4 bases from V and 3 bases from J, with 13 bases between. This CDR3 has 14 amino acids. The CDR3 is CASSPAGQNYEQYF. The CDR3 DNA follows: TGTGCCAGCAGCCCCGCCGGGCAGAACTACGAGCAGTACTTC.

This clone was seen a single time. This sequence joins TRBV28 and TRBJ2-5, with 7 bases matching TRBD1. V gave up 5 bases and J gave up 7 bases; unmatched junction bases: 16. The germline CDR1 and CDR2 sequences are MDHEN and SYDVKM. The CDR3 totals 16 residues. CDR3 in DNA: TGTGCCAGCAGTCTACCCTCAGGGGGACCCTACGGGACCCAGTACTTC. Its protein product is CASSLPSGGPYGTQYF. The full variable domain, its missing parts supplied by reference TRBV28 and TRBJ2-5, is DVKVTQSSRYLVKRTGEKVFLECVQDMDHENMFWYRQDPGLGLRLIYFSYDVKMKEKGDIPEGYSVSREKKERFSLILESASTNQTSMYLCASSLPSGGPYGTQYFGPGTRLLVL.

The rearrangement uses TRBV19 and TRBJ1-5; D ambiguous. The germline V gene encodes CDR1 LNHDA and CDR2 SQIVND (reference sequence). The CDR3 is made up of 18 amino acids. V was pared by 1 base and J by 0 bases, with 16 bases between. The CDR3 reads CASSIGGLTDYSNQPQHF. The CDR3 DNA sequence: TGTGCCAGTAGTATAGGGGGATTGACGGATTATAGCAATCAGCCCCAGCATTTT.

The gene calls are TRBV5-1 and TRBJ2-2, with 9 bases lining up with TRBD2. CDR3 length: 17 residues. Germline trimming cut 1 base from V and 4 bases from J; bases unmatched to any gene: 8. Germline values: CDR1 SGHRS, CDR2 YFSETQ. The CDR3 protein is CASSLTTSGSPTGELFF. The CDR3 DNA is TGCGCCAGCAGCTTGACGACTAGCGGAAGCCCCACCGGGGAGCTGTTTTTT.

The chain carries TRBV5-6 and TRBJ1-3, with D possibly being TRBD1 (6 bases). Germline V gene data show CDR1 as SGHDT and CDR2 as YYEEEE. The CDR3 is 19 residues long. The V end was cut by 2 bases, the J end by 0 bases, with 21 bases between. CDR3 in amino acids: CASSLGGPPGTYSGNTIYF. DNA of the CDR3: TGTGCCAGCAGCTTAGGGGGACCTCCCGGCACCTACTCTGGAAACACCATATATTTT.

V gene TRBV11-1 combines with J gene TRBJ2-1; 9 nucleotides match TRBD1. The CDR3 has 14 residues. CDR1 and CDR2 (germline): SGHAT, FQDESV (reference sequence). J lost 4 bases, V lost 11 bases, and 9 bases had no gene match. The CDR3 DNA reads TGTGCCGTAGAAGGACAGGGGAAATACAATGAGCAGTTCTTC. Translation gives CAVEGQGKYNEQFF. The full variable domain, with the rest looked up from reference TRBV11-1 and TRBJ2-1, is EAEVAQSPRYKITEKSQAVAFWCDPISGHATLYWYRQILGQGPELLVQFQDESVVDDSQLPKDRFSAERLKGVDSTLKIQPAELGDSAMYLCAVEGQGKYNEQFFGPGTRLTVL.

This clone was observed a single time. J is TRBJ2-3 and V is TRBV29-1, with 14 bases lining up with TRBD2. Trimming cost V 4 bases and J 2 bases; bases outside gene matches: 5. Germline V gives CDR1 SQVTM, CDR2 ANQGSEA. The CDR3 has 16 amino acids. CDR3 sequence reads: CSVASGLAGDTDTQYF. CDR3 DNA sequence: TGCAGCGTTGCCTCGGGACTAGCGGGGGACACAGATACGCAGTATTTT.

The chain uses TRBV10-3 and TRBJ1-1; TRBD1 is a possible D gene (6 bases). The germline V and J ends were trimmed by 7 bases and 1 base, with 10 bases remaining between them. Germline CDR1 ENHRY, CDR2 SYGVKD. CDR3 length equals 13 residues. CDR3 residues: CAITSGANTEAFF. The CDR3 DNA is TGTGCCATCACTTCAGGGGCGAACACTGAAGCTTTCTTT.

The chain joins TRBV2 to TRBJ2-5; D is unclear. Germline CDR1 and CDR2: SNHLY and FYNNEI. CDR3 size: 14 residues. The germline V and J ends were trimmed by 6 bases and 5 bases, with 16 bases remaining between them. The CDR3 DNA sequence: TGTGCCAGCAGGCCTGAAAACACTTGGGAGACCCAGTACTTC. Its protein product is CASRPENTWETQYF.

The chain recombines TRBV7-6 with TRBJ2-2; 8 nucleotides match TRBD1. CDR3 length equals 15 residues. J was trimmed by 3 bases and V by 2 bases; bases with no gene match: 2. Germline CDR1 and CDR2: SGHVS and FNYEAQ. The chain's CDR3 is CASSLQGADTGELFF. The CDR3 DNA reads TGTGCCAGCAGCTTACAGGGGGCGGACACCGGGGAGCTGTTTTTT.

This clone was picked up one time. J is TRBJ2-7 and V is TRBV7-9; TRBD1 matches 8 bases. Germline CDR1 is SEHNR and CDR2 is FQNEAQ (reference sequence). The CDR3 loop spans 16 amino acids. The V gene end was trimmed by 5 bases and the J gene end by 5 bases; junction bases not matched to a gene: 14. CDR3 in DNA: TGTGCCAGCAGCCTCCAACGGACAGGGAGGAATGACGAGCAGTACTTC. It is translated as CASSLQRTGRNDEQYF.

The gene calls are TRBV28 and TRBJ1-5; D is unclear. There are 13 residues in the CDR3. Deletions cut 3 bases from V and 7 bases from J, with 10 bases between. CDR1 MDHEN and CDR2 SYDVKM come from the germline V gene. In DNA form, the CDR3 reads TGTGCCAGCAGTTTCAGGATTGGGCAGCCCCAGCATTTT. Amino acid sequence: CASSFRIGQPQHF.

This rearrangement joins TRBV7-2 to TRBJ1-2; D uncertain. The CDR3 has 12 amino acids. With 2 bases removed from V and 5 bases from J, the gap between germline ends came to 6 bases. CDR1 and CDR2 from the germline V gene are SGHTA and FQGNSA. This CDR3 is CASSLQAYGYTF. CDR3 DNA: TGTGCCAGCAGCTTACAGGCTTATGGCTACACCTTC.

This sequence joins TRBV4-1 and TRBJ1-1; weak D call: TRBD1 (5 bases). Trimming removed 3 bases at V and 7 bases at J, with 15 bases between. CDR1 and CDR2 (germline): MGHRA, YSYEKL. The CDR3 is 14 amino acids. CDR3 sequence: CASSHLPRGVEAFF. The CDR3 DNA follows: TGCGCCAGCAGCCATCTCCCCCGAGGGGTTGAAGCTTTCTTT.

V gene TRBV11-2 combines with J gene TRBJ2-5; 7 nucleotides line up with TRBD1. Germline V gives CDR1 SGHAT, CDR2 FQNNGV. With 5 bases clipped from V and 2 bases from J, the junction kept 8 bases outside the gene matches. The CDR3 covers 15 residues. CDR3 nucleotides: TGTGCCAGCAGCAACGACAGGGCCGCACAAGAGACCCAGTACTTC. This sequence encodes CASSNDRAAQETQYF.

V usage is TRBV5-4 and J usage is TRBJ2-2; 8 positions match TRBD2. The germline CDR1 and CDR2 sequences are SGHNT and YYREEE (reference sequence). V trimming: 3 bases; J trimming: 7 bases; junction bases outside the gene matches: 8. This CDR3 region has 15 residues. This CDR3 reads CASSSSGGPGGELFF. CDR3 coding DNA: TGTGCCAGCAGCTCGAGCGGGGGCCCCGGCGGGGAGCTGTTTTTT.

The rearrangement links TRBV19 to TRBJ2-2; 8 bases match TRBD1. This CDR3 comprises 17 residues. V shed 0 bases and J 6 bases; nucleotides not matched to a gene: 9. Germline V gene data show CDR1 as LNHDA and CDR2 as SQIVND (reference sequence). In nucleotides, the CDR3 is TGTGCCAGTAGTATAGATCTGCTAGGACAGGGCGCCGGGGAGCTGTTTTTT. Translated: CASSIDLLGQGAGELFF.

Points on this clone: Other DNA variants within this sample encode the same CDR3. The gene calls are TRBV5-1 and TRBJ2-7; the D gene is possibly TRBD1 (5 bases). V was shortened by 0 bases and J by 5 bases, with 9 bases between the two germline ends. Germline CDR1 SGHRS, CDR2 YFSETQ. The length of the CDR3 is 13 residues. The DNA for the CDR3 is TGCGCCAGCAGCTTGGGGGGCCACGACGAGCAGTACTTC. Its translation: CASSLGGHDEQYF.

Concerning this clone itself: Other nucleotide sequences in the sample specify the same CDR3. V is TRBV7-2 and J is TRBJ2-7, with TRBD2 matching 13 bases. This CDR3 has 15 residues. Per germline, CDR1 SGHTA and CDR2 FQGNSA. Trimming took 6 bases from V and 7 from J; bases not matched to a gene: 9. CDR3 protein: CASSSGLAGVGEQYF. The CDR3 DNA is TGTGCCAGCAGTTCCGGACTAGCGGGAGTAGGTGAGCAGTACTTC.